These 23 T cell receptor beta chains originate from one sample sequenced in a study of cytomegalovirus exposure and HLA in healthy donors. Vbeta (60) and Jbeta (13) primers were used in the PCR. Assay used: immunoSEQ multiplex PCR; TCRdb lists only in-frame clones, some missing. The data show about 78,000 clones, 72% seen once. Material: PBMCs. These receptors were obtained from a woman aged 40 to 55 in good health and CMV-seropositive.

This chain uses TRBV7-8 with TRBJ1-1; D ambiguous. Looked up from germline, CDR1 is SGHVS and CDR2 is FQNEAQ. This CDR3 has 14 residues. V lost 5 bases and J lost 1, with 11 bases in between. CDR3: CASSHAVRNTEAFF. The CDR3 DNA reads TGTGCCAGCAGCCACGCCGTTAGGAACACTGAAGCTTTCTTT.

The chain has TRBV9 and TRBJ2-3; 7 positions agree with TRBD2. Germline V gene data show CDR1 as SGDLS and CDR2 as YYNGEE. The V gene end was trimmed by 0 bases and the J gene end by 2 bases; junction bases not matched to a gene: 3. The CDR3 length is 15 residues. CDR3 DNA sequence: TGTGCCAGCAGCGTAGTGGGAGGGATCACAGATACGCAGTATTTT. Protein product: CASSVVGGITDTQYF.

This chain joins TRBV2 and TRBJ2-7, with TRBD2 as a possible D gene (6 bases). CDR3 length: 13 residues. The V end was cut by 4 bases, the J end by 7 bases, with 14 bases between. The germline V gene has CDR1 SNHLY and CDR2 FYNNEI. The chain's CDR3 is CASSGTSGGEQYF. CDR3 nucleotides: TGTGCCAGCAGTGGCACTAGTGGGGGGGAGCAGTACTTC. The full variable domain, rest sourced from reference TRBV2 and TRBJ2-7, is EPEVTQTPSHQVTQMGQEVILRCVPISNHLYFYWYRQILGQKVEFLVSFYNNEISEKSEIFDDQFSVERPDGSNFTLKIRSTKLEDSAMYFCASSGTSGGEQYFGPGTRLTVT.

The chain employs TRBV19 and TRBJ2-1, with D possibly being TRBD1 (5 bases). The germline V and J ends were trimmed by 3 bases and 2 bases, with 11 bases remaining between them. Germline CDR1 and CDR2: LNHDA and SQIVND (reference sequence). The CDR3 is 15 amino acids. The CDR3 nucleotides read TGTGCCAGTAGTATCGCCAGGGCAGCCTACAATGAGCAGTTCTTC. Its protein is CASSIARAAYNEQFF.

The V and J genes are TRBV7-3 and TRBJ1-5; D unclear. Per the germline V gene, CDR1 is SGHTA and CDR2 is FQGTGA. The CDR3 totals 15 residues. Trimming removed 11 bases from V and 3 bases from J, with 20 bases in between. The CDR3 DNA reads TGTGCCGCCTGGGCCAGTGAATTTCTCAATCAGCCCCAGCATTTT. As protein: CAAWASEFLNQPQHF. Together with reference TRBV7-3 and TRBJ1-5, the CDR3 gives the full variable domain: GAGVSQTPSNKVTEKGKYVELRCDPISGHTALYWYRQSLGQGPEFLIYFQGTGAADDSGLPNDRFFAVRPEGSVSTLKIQRTERGDSAVYLCAAWASEFLNQPQHFGDGTRLSIL.

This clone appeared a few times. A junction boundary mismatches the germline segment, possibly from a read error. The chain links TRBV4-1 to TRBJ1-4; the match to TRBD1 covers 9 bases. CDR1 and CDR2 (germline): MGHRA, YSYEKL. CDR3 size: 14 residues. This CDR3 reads CASSQGTGNEKLFF. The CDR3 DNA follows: TGCGCCAGCAGTCAAGGGACAGGGAATGAAAAACTGTTTTTT.

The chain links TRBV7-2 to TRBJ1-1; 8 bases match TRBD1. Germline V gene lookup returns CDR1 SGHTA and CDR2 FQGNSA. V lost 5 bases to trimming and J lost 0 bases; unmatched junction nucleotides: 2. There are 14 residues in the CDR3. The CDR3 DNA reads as TGTGCCAGCAGCCGCAGGGGGCTGAACACTGAAGCTTTCTTT. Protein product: CASSRRGLNTEAFF.

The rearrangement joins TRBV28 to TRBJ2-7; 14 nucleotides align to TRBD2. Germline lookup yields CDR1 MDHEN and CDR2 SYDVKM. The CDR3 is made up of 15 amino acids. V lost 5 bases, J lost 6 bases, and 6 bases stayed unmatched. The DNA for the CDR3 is TGTGCCAGCAGTACGGACGGGACTAGCGGGAGCGAGCAGTACTTC. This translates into CASSTDGTSGSEQYF.

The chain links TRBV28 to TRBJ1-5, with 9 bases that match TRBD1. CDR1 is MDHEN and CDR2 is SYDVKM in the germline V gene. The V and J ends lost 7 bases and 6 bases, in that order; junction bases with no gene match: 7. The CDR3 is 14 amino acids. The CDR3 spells CASTGQGSGQPQHF. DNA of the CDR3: TGTGCCAGCACCGGACAGGGGTCCGGTCAGCCCCAGCATTTT.

The CDR3 nucleotides are TGTGCCTGGGACTGGACAGGGTCTGGAGAGACCCAGTACTTC. This sequence encodes CAWDWTGSGETQYF. This sequence joins TRBV30 and TRBJ2-5; 8 bases map to TRBD1. With 5 bases clipped from V and 4 bases from J, the junction kept 9 bases outside the gene matches. The CDR3 length is 14 residues. The germline gives CDR1 GTSNPN, CDR2 SVGIG (reference sequence).

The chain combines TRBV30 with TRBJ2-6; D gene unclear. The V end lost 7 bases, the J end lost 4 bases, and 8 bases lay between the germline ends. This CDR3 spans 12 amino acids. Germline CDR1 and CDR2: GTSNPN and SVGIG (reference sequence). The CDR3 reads CAFTVGANVLTF. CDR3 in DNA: TGTGCCTTTACAGTCGGGGCCAACGTCCTGACTTTC.

CDR3 sequence (DNA): TGCAGCGTTGAAGCGGGAGGTTGGGGTGAGCAGTTCTTC. Its protein product is CSVEAGGWGEQFF. The rearrangement links TRBV29-1 to TRBJ2-1; 7 bases map to TRBD2. The V and J ends lost 1 base and 9 bases, in that order; junction bases with no gene match: 6. Per germline, CDR1 SQVTM and CDR2 ANQGSEA. CDR3 size: 13 residues.

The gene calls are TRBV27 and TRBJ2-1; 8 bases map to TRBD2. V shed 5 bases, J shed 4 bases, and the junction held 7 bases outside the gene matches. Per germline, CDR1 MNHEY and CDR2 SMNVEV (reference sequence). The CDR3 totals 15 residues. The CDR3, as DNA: TGTGCCAGCAGTGTAAGCGGGAGCTGGTACAATGAGCAGTTCTTC. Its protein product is CASSVSGSWYNEQFF.

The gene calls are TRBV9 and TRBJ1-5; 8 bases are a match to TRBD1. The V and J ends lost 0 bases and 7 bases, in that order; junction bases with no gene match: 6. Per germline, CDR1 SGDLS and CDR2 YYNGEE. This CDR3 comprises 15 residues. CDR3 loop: CASSVGTGPRQPQHF. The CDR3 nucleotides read TGTGCCAGCAGCGTAGGGACAGGGCCCCGGCAGCCCCAGCATTTT. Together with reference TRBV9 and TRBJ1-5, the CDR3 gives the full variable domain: DSGVTQTPKHLITATGQRVTLRCSPRSGDLSVYWYQQSLDQGLQFLIQYYNGEERAKGNILERFSAQQFPDLHSELNLSSLELGDSALYFCASSVGTGPRQPQHFGDGTRLSIL.

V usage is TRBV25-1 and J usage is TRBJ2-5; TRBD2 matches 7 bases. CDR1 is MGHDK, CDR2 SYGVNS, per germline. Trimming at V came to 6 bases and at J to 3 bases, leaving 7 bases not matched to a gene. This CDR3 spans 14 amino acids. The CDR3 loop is CASSPVAGKETQYF. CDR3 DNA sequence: TGTGCCAGCAGCCCGGTAGCGGGTAAAGAGACCCAGTACTTC. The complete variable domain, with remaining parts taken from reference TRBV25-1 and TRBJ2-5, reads EADIYQTPRYLVIGTGKKITLECSQTMGHDKMYWYQQDPGMELHLIHYSYGVNSTEKGDLSSESTVSRIRTEHFPLTLESARPSHTSQYLCASSPVAGKETQYFGPGTRLLVL.

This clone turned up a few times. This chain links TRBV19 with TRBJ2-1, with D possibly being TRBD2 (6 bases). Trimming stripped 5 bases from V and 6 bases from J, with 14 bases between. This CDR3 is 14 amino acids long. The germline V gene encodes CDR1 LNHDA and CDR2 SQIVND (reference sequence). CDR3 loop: CASSPSYGGNEQFF. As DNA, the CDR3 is TGTGCCAGTAGTCCCTCTTACGGGGGCAATGAGCAGTTCTTC.

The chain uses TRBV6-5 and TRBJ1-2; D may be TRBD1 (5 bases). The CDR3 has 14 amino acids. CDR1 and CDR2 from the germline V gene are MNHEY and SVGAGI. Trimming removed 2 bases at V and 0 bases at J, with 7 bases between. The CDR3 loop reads CASSYEQANYGYTF. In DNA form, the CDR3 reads TGTGCCAGCAGTTACGAACAGGCTAACTATGGCTACACCTTC.

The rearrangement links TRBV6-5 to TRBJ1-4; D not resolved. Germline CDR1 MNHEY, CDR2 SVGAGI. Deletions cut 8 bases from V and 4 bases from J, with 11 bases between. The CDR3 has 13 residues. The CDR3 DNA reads TGTGCCAGCGCACCGAGGGATAATGAAAAACTGTTTTTT. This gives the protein CASAPRDNEKLFF.

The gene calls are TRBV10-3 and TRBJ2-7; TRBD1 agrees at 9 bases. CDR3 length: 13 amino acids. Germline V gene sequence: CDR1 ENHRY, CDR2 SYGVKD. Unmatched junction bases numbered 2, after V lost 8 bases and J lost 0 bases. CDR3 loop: CAIGDRASYEQYF. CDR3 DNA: TGTGCCATCGGGGACAGGGCCTCCTACGAGCAGTACTTC.

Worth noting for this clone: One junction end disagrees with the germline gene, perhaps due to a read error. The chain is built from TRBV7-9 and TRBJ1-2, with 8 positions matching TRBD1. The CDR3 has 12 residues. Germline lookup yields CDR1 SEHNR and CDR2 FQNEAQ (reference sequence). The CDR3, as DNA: TGTGCCAGCAGCTTTACCAGCGGCGACAGGGGCTTC. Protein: CASSFTSGDRGF.

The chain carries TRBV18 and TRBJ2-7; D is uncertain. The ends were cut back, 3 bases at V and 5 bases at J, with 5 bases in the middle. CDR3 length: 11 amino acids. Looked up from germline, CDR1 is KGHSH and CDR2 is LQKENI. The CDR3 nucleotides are TGTGCCAGCTCACCTGGCCACGAGCAGTACTTC. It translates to CASSPGHEQYF.

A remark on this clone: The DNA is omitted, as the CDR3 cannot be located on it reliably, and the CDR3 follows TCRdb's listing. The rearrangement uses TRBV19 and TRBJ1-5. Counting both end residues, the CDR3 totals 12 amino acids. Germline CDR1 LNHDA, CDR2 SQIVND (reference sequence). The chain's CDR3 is CASTSGDQPQHF.

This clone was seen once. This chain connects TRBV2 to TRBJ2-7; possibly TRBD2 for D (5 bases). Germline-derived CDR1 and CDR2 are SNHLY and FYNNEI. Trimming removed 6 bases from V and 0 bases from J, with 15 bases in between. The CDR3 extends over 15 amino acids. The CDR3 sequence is CASRSQTTTSYEQYF. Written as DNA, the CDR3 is TGTGCCAGCAGGTCCCAGACTACGACCTCCTACGAGCAGTACTTC.